The next 8 T cell receptor beta chains were all read from a single sample in a study of breast tumors, draining lymph nodes, adjacent tissues. From the multiplex PCR reads, TCRdb called clonotypes with MiXCR, one entry per CDR3 protein. The sample records around 130,000 distinct CDR3 sequences, around 20% being singletons. The lymph nodes were axillary draining lymph nodes from breast cancer patients. Input material: axillary lymph node tissue. Every receptor here comes from a female donor with breast cancer. Some clones in this sample may be carry-over from other donors' samples.

In its sample, this clonotype was seen many times. This rearrangement joins TRBV19 to TRBJ1-2; possible D gene TRBD1, 5 bases. CDR1 and CDR2 (germline): LNHDA, SQIVND (reference sequence). Trimming pared 5 bases from V and 8 bases from J, leaving 12 bases between. The CDR3 is 12 amino acids. This CDR3 reads CASSGGAVGYTF. CDR3 in DNA: TGTGCCAGTAGTGGAGGGGCTGTGGGCTACACCTTC.

The V and J genes are TRBV14 and TRBJ2-7, with 10 bases fitting TRBD1. Germline V gives CDR1 SGHDN, CDR2 FVKESK. The CDR3 totals 16 residues. Losses at the gene ends were 3 bases for V and 2 bases for J; bases not matched to a gene: 7. CDR3 DNA: TGTGCCAGCAGCCATACCGGGACAGGGGATACCTACGAGCAGTACTTC. This gives the protein CASSHTGTGDTYEQYF.

This clonotype has a count of ten or more. J is TRBJ2-5 and V is TRBV27; D gene unclear. The CDR3 runs 14 residues. Trimming pared 10 bases from V and 4 bases from J, leaving 19 bases between. Germline V lookup: CDR1 MNHEY, CDR2 SMNVEV (reference sequence). Written as DNA, the CDR3 is TGTGCCACTGCCCCCACCAGTTTAGCAGAGACCCAGTACTTC. Protein: CATAPTSLAETQYF.

The table lists this clonotype with many counts. V usage is TRBV7-2 and J usage is TRBJ1-2; D remains unclear. This CDR3 has 13 amino acids. The ends were cut back, 1 base at V and 4 bases at J, with 7 bases in the middle. Germline CDR1 and CDR2: SGHTA and FQGNSA. In nucleotides, the CDR3 is TGTGCCAGCAGCTTAGATCCTGTCTATGGCTACACCTTC. This encodes CASSLDPVYGYTF.

At least ten counts were recorded for this clonotype. The chain links TRBV2 to TRBJ2-7; the D is unclear. The germline gives CDR1 SNHLY, CDR2 FYNNEI. Trimming took off 4 bases at V and 5 bases at J, with 15 bases between the two ends. The CDR3 consists of 14 residues. The CDR3 region is CASSARRYRDEQYF. The DNA for the CDR3 is TGTGCCAGCAGTGCGCGGCGGTATAGGGACGAGCAGTACTTC. Complete variable domain (other parts from reference TRBV2 and TRBJ2-7): EPEVTQTPSHQVTQMGQEVILRCVPISNHLYFYWYRQILGQKVEFLVSFYNNEISEKSEIFDDQFSVERPDGSNFTLKIRSTKLEDSAMYFCASSARRYRDEQYFGPGTRLTVT.

This clonotype was recorded at least ten times. V usage is TRBV5-6 and J usage is TRBJ1-2; maybe TRBD1 (5 bases). Per germline, CDR1 SGHDT and CDR2 YYEEEE. This CDR3 is 16 amino acids long. Trimming removed 1 base from V and 4 bases from J, with 17 bases in between. CDR3: CASSLITGGLVYGYTF. In nucleotides, the CDR3 is TGTGCCAGCAGCTTGATCACAGGAGGCTTGGTCTATGGCTACACCTTC. Full variable domain (rest looked up from reference TRBV5-6 and TRBJ1-2): DAGVTQSPTHLIKTRGQQVTLRCSPKSGHDTVSWYQQALGQGPQFIFQYYEEEERQRGNFPDRFSGHQFPNYSSELNVNALLLGDSALYLCASSLITGGLVYGYTFGSGTRLTVV.

The V call is TRBV9, the J call TRBJ1-3; D gene ambiguous. The CDR3 sequence is 15 residues long. The germline V and J ends were trimmed by 2 bases and 14 bases, with 23 bases remaining between them. The germline gives CDR1 SGDLS, CDR2 YYNGEE. CDR3 coding DNA: TGTGCCAGCAGCGTCCGCCCAAGTTCTGGAAACACTTTATATTTT. Translation: CASSVRPSSGNTLYF.

Many counts were recorded for this clonotype. The V call is TRBV12-3 or TRBV12-4, the J call TRBJ2-5; weak D call: TRBD1 (7 bases). Between the trimmed V and J ends, which lost 6 bases and 5 bases, there was a span of 19 bases. This CDR3 region has 15 residues. CDR3 in DNA: TGTGCCAGCAGGTGGGGCAGGGGGGAAGGTGAGACCCAGTACTTC. Its translation is CASRWGRGEGETQYF.